This T cell receptor (beta chain) was recorded in a study of cytomegalovirus exposure and HLA in healthy donors. Broader study findings: It was confirmed in vitro that a few of the CMV-associated chains were specific for CMV antigens.

Both 60 Vbeta primers and 13 Jbeta primers went into the PCR. Assay: immunoSEQ multiplex PCR; the TCRdb copy retains only in-frame clones and omits some. Among fewer than 200,000 clones listed, 80% were seen once. A word on this clone: Its specificity is not known.

Looked up from germline, CDR1 is MNHEY and CDR2 is SVGAGI. The CDR3 runs 15 residues. V gave up 2 bases and J gave up 0 bases; unmatched junction bases: 3. The source material was PBMCs. This rearrangement joins TRBV6-5 to TRBJ1-1; 7 bases line up with TRBD1. The clonotype originates from a boy under 18 in good health and CMV-seronegative. The CDR3 reads CASSYGTAMNTEAFF. The CDR3 DNA reads TGTGCCAGCAGTTACGGGACAGCCATGAACACTGAAGCTTTCTTT.